This is a list of T cell receptor beta chains from one sample in a study of OX40 agonist ivuxolimab in advanced cancers. Some clones are missing from TCRdb's copy, which holds only in-frame ones; the method was immunoSEQ multiplex PCR. The sample contains over 15,000 clones, about 86% of which appear only once. Sequencing used CD4+ or CD8+ T cells sorted from blood, obtained in a trial of the OX40 agonist ivuxolimab. The source of these receptors is an adult with an advanced solid tumor such as melanoma, head and neck, liver or kidney cancer. CDR3s include the opening cysteine and the closing phenylalanine or tryptophan. D genes are given only for firm matches. Clone size, where shown, is once, few, many, or a class for clones that have expanded.

j_gene,v_gene,abundance,d_gene,CDR3nt,CDR3aa
TRBJ2-5,TRBV2,once,TRBD2,TGTGCCAGCGGCGCCGGTAGCGGGGGGGGAGAGACCCAGTACTTC,CASGAGSGGGETQYF
TRBJ2-1,TRBV30,NA,TRBD2,TGTGCCTGGAGGCGGCCGGGAGGGGGCAATGAGCAGTTCTTC,CAWRRPGGGNEQFF
TRBJ1-2,TRBV10-1,NA,NA,TGCGCCAGCAGTGAGTCCTTAGGGAAGGTGTCAGGCTACACCTTC,CASSESLGKVSGYTF
TRBJ1-5,TRBV10-3,NA,NA,TGTGCCATCAGCAGGGACAATCAGCCCCAGCATTTT,CAISRDNQPQHF
TRBJ2-2,TRBV6-5,NA,NA,TGTGCCAGCAGTTACTCGACGGGGGTGAACACCGGGGAGCTGTTTTTT,CASSYSTGVNTGELFF
TRBJ2-1,TRBV18,NA,NA,TGTGCCAGCTCACCGGGTATCGCGGGGAGCAATGAGCAGTTCTTC,CASSPGIAGSNEQFF
TRBJ2-5,TRBV6-1,NA,NA,TGTGCCAGCACGTCGGCCGCTAGACCCCAAGAGACCCAGTACTTC,CASTSAARPQETQYF
TRBJ2-1,TRBV21-1,once,NA,TGTGCCAGCAGCCTGGGACAGGGCAGGAACAATGAGCAGTTCTTC,CASSLGQGRNNEQFF
TRBJ2-5,TRBV9,once,TRBD2,TGTGCCAGCCGCTCCCGACTAGCGGGAGAAGGGGCAGAGACCCAGTACTTC,CASRSRLAGEGAETQYF
TRBJ2-2,TRBV5-1,once,TRBD1,TGCGCCAGCAGCCGGGGACAGGGGGCGTCAGCGAACACCGGGGAGCTGTTTTTT,CASSRGQGASANTGELFF
TRBJ1-6,TRBV10-3,NA,TRBD1,TGTGCCATCAGATCCGGGACAGTGACACCCCTCCACTTT,CAIRSGTVTPLHF
TRBJ2-7,TRBV9,NA,NA,TGTGCCAGCAGCCCCGGGGGAACAGGTAGTTCCTACGAGCAGTACTTC,CASSPGGTGSSYEQYF
TRBJ2-3,TRBV4-3,NA,NA,TGCGCCAGCAGATTAGATCATACTAGCACAGATACGCAGTATTTT,CASRLDHTSTDTQYF
TRBJ1-5,TRBV19,NA,NA,TGTGCCAGACCGAGGGGGGGCTATAGCAATCAGCCCCAGCATTTT,CARPRGGYSNQPQHF
TRBJ1-3,TRBV5-4,NA,NA,TGTGCCAGCAGCTTTGGGACACCTGGAAACACCATATATTTT,CASSFGTPGNTIYF
TRBJ2-7,TRBV4-3,NA,NA,TGCGCCAGCAGCCAAGTATCGGACGGAGCCTACGAGCAGTACTTC,CASSQVSDGAYEQYF
TRBJ1-6,TRBV19,once,NA,TGTGCCAGTAGTATAGATCTCGGCAGGGGAAGTTCACCCCTCCACTTT,CASSIDLGRGSSPLHF
TRBJ1-5,TRBV5-5,NA,NA,TGTGCCAGCAGCTCGGGACCCAGGCAGGTGGACCAGCCCCAGCATTTT,CASSSGPRQVDQPQHF
TRBJ2-1,TRBV5-1,NA,TRBD2,TGCGCCAGCAGCTTTATCATAGCGGGAGGGTACAATGAGCAGTTCTTC,CASSFIIAGGYNEQFF
TRBJ2-1,TRBV4-3,NA,TRBD2,TGCGCCAGCAGCCAAGGGCCTACTAGCGGGAGACAGAATGAGCAGTTCTTC,CASSQGPTSGRQNEQFF
TRBJ2-3,TRBV6-5,once,TRBD2,TGTGCCAGCAGTTACCGAGCGGGAACGCAGTATTTT,CASSYRAGTQYF
TRBJ2-3,TRBV6-4,NA,TRBD2,TGTGCCAGCAGCCCTTCGCGGGAGGGTCCTGATACGCAGTATTTT,CASSPSREGPDTQYF
TRBJ2-1,TRBV27,NA,TRBD2,TGTGCCAGCAGTTACTTCTCCGGGACTAGCGGGGTAAATGAGCAGTTCTTC,CASSYFSGTSGVNEQFF
TRBJ2-1,TRBV11-2,NA,TRBD2,TGTGCCAGCAGCTTAGAGGGGGGAGGGCTCCACAATGAGCAGTTCTTC,CASSLEGGGLHNEQFF
TRBJ2-1,TRBV6-4,NA,NA,TGTGCCAGCTCTGAAACTGGGGACTCCTACAATGAGCAGTTCTTC,CASSETGDSYNEQFF
TRBJ1-3,TRBV5-5,NA,NA,TGTGCCAGCAGCTTGGACAGGGCCGCAGGAAACACCATATATTTT,CASSLDRAAGNTIYF
TRBJ2-7,TRBV6-5,NA,NA,TGTGCCAGCGCTTTCGGGGTCCCCTACGAGCAGTACTTC,CASAFGVPYEQYF
TRBJ2-7,TRBV9,NA,TRBD2,TGTGCCAGCAGTCTTGGGGCGGGACTAGCGGGGAACGAGCAGTACTTC,CASSLGAGLAGNEQYF
TRBJ2-5,TRBV11-3,NA,NA,TGTGCCAGCAGCTTAGCCGTGACCAGGGCGAGAGAGCAGTACTTC,CASSLAVTRAREQYF
TRBJ1-2,TRBV29-1,NA,NA,TGCAGCGTTGACATGTCCTCAGCTAACTATGGCTACACCTTC,CSVDMSSANYGYTF
TRBJ2-5,TRBV4-1,NA,NA,TGCGCCAGCAGCCAAGATCTTTACGGGGGAAGGGAGACCCAGTACTTC,CASSQDLYGGRETQYF
TRBJ2-3,TRBV7-9,NA,TRBD2,TGTGCCAGCAGCTTAGTAAAGTTTAGCGGGAGGGGTACAGATACGCAGTATTTT,CASSLVKFSGRGTDTQYF
TRBJ1-2,TRBV5-1,NA,TRBD1,TGCGCCAGCAGCCTAAAGACAGGGTCGGAGTATATGGAGGCCTACACCTTC,CASSLKTGSEYMEAYTF
TRBJ2-1,TRBV27,NA,NA,TGTGCCAGCACTCCGACGGAAAGCTACGCCTACAATGAGCAGTTCTTC,CASTPTESYAYNEQFF
TRBJ2-7,TRBV6-6,NA,NA,TGTGCCAGCAGTGCCGCTGGGACGCAAGCCTACGAGCAGTACTTC,CASSAAGTQAYEQYF
TRBJ1-4,TRBV7-6,NA,NA,TGTGCCATGAGGGTTGTGGGAAAACTGTTTTTT,CAMRVVGKLFF
TRBJ2-4,TRBV5-6,NA,NA,TGTGCCAGCAGCTTGGTGGGGTTAGCCAAAAACATTCAGTACTTC,CASSLVGLAKNIQYF
TRBJ2-3,TRBV6-6,NA,TRBD1,TGTGCCAGCAGCCGACGCGGGACAGGGGTGACAGATACGCAGTATTTT,CASSRRGTGVTDTQYF
TRBJ1-4,TRBV2,few,NA,TGTGCCACCCTACGGGACCTTAATGAAAAACTGTTTTTT,CATLRDLNEKLFF
TRBJ1-2,TRBV15,NA,NA,TGTGCCACCAGCAGAGACAGGAACTATGGCTACACCTTC,CATSRDRNYGYTF
TRBJ2-3,TRBV11-3,NA,NA,TGTGCCAGCAGCTTAGTTAAATCGGGAGATACGCAGTATTTT,CASSLVKSGDTQYF
TRBJ2-7,TRBV18,NA,TRBD2,TGTGCCAGCTCACAAGCGGGGAAAGGTTTATACGAGCAGTACTTC,CASSQAGKGLYEQYF
TRBJ1-2,TRBV18,NA,TRBD1,TGTGCCAGCTCACGGCCGGGACAGGATTATGGCTACACCTTC,CASSRPGQDYGYTF
TRBJ2-1,TRBV5-6,NA,NA,TGTGCCAGCAGCTTGGATGGGGAACCCAATGAGCAGTTCTTC,CASSLDGEPNEQFF
TRBJ2-1,TRBV6-6,NA,TRBD1,TGTGCCAGCAGTTACGGAAACAGGGGGACCAATGAGCAGTTCTTC,CASSYGNRGTNEQFF
TRBJ2-3,TRBV5-4,NA,NA,TGTGCCAGCAGCTTCGGTGGCCCAGATACGCAGTATTTT,CASSFGGPDTQYF
TRBJ1-6,TRBV7-2,NA,NA,TGTGCCAGCAGCTTAGTGCGCGGGAATTCACCCCTCCACTTT,CASSLVRGNSPLHF
TRBJ1-2,TRBV19,NA,NA,TGTGCCAGTAGTCCATGGGGGGGAGAGGACACCTTC,CASSPWGGEDTF
TRBJ2-5,TRBV7-3,NA,NA,TGTGCCAGCAGCCCAAGCCCCCGAGAGACCCAGTACTTC,CASSPSPRETQYF
TRBJ1-2,TRBV29-1,NA,NA,TGCAGCGTTCCAGGGACGGATGGCTACACCTTC,CSVPGTDGYTF
TRBJ2-7,TRBV30,NA,TRBD1,TGTGCCTGGAGCCACAGGGGGACCGCGTACTACGAGCAGTACTTC,CAWSHRGTAYYEQYF
TRBJ1-2,TRBV6-1,NA,NA,TGTGCCAGCAGTGACAGGTTGGACTATGGCTACACCTTC,CASSDRLDYGYTF
TRBJ2-3,TRBV27,NA,TRBD2,TGTGCCAGCTCGGGGGGGGAGACTCACAGTACGCAGTATTTT,CASSGGETHSTQYF